This T cell receptor (beta chain) was sequenced for a study of CD8+CD57+ T cells in acquired aplastic anemia (dated by TCRdb to 2016 to 2019). A note on the overall study: Extracted DNA from sorted CD4+ and CD8+ cells averaged about 3 ug, ranging from roughly 0.2 to 30 ug. For healthy donor samples, the average read count was about 10.8 million for CD4+ cells and 11 million to 14 million for CD8+ cells.

For CDR1 and CDR2, the germline V gene lists SQVTM and ANQGSEA. Here V drops 7 bases and J drops 4 bases, and the junction holds 8 bases not matched to any gene. The CDR3 sequence holds 15 residues, the cysteine and phenylalanine included. The kept DNA is CDR3 alone, 45 bases in frame from the first base. In this study, sorted CD4+ and CD8+ T cells from the blood of healthy subjects and of severe aplastic anemia patients had their TCR repertoires deep-sequenced. Ficoll-Paque density gradient centrifugation was used to isolate peripheral blood mononuclear cells. Before DNA was extracted, CD4+ and CD8+ T cells were sorted using either FACS or magnetic beads. TCR beta VDJ combination and CDR3 sequence profiling used genomic DNA as the template. TCR repertoire sequencing was run on an Illumina HiSeq 2000. As for the authors' bioinformatics: TRBV/TRBJ rearrangement plots, CDR3 size and DJ length profiles, and Simpson's diversity index were used to evaluate the repertoires. Whichever DNA sequence was most abundant in the deep sequencing data was defined as the immunodominant clone. CDR3 amino acid sequences were checked for sharing across subjects and were also compared against the VDJdb database and published repertoires. TCRdb reprocessing: public reads trimmed at Q25 with fastp, clones called with MiXCR, in-frame beta chains kept. Records with the same CDR3 protein are collapsed into one entry carrying the most frequent genes and DNA. Here the V and J calls rest on TCRdb's processing, not on the authors' analysis. The sample contains 68,000 or so distinct CDR3 sequences, 54% of them found a single time. About 9% of the sample is held by the ten biggest clonotypes.

By how much of the sample it makes up, this clonotype is medium-sized (0.01 to 0.1%). Its recognized antigen is unknown. Per-base quality was not reported, and no clone a single base away is much larger than it. The paper as a whole reports these results and caveats: CD8+ Simpson's diversity did not differ significantly between patients and healthy controls (P=0.060). Although 25 to 30 CD8+ CDR3 sequences were shared by patients and controls, these sequences appeared highly expressed in patients and within the immunodominant clones of patients.

In this chain, TRBV29-1 is recombined with TRBJ2-1, with 12 bases matching TRBD1. The sequence was obtained from a human donor in good health, serving as a control. The sequencing sample was made of sorted CD4+, CD8+, or CD8+CD57+ T cells (not recorded which) from PBMCs. The nucleotides are TGCAGCGCCCAGGGGACAGGGGGCAGTTACAATGAGCAGTTCTTC. Translated, it gives CSAQGTGGSYNEQFF.